Below are 10 T cell receptor beta chains sequenced from a single sample in a study of cytomegalovirus exposure and HLA in healthy donors. The method was immunoSEQ multiplex PCR; TCRdb's version includes in-frame clones alone and lacks a portion of them. The data contain 150,000 to 250,000 clones, roughly 77% of them singletons. Material for sequencing was PBMCs. The receptors come from a woman younger than 45 in good health and CMV-seronegative.

As DNA, the CDR3 is TGTGCCAGTAGCAACGGGACTCCCCTTGGGCCCCAGCATTTT. Translation gives CASSNGTPLGPQHF. The chain couples TRBV19 to TRBJ1-5, with D tentatively TRBD1 (5 bases). Deletions cut 6 bases from V and 9 bases from J, with 18 bases between. The CDR3 is 14 amino acids. Germline CDR1 LNHDA, CDR2 SQIVND (reference sequence).

The count of this clone is one. The gene calls are TRBV2 and TRBJ1-1; D uncertain. Trimming took off 4 bases at V and 11 bases at J, with 20 bases between the two ends. The CDR3 contains 14 residues. Germline lookup yields CDR1 SNHLY and CDR2 FYNNEI. This chain's CDR3 is CASSVMREKDPAFF. The DNA of the CDR3 is TGTGCCAGCAGTGTTATGCGGGAGAAGGATCCGGCTTTCTTT. Supplemented by reference TRBV2 and TRBJ1-1, the full variable domain reads EPEVTQTPSHQVTQMGQEVILRCVPISNHLYFYWYRQILGQKVEFLVSFYNNEISEKSEIFDDQFSVERPDGSNFTLKIRSTKLEDSAMYFCASSVMREKDPAFFGQGTRLTVV.

Written as DNA, the CDR3 is TGTGCCAGCAGCTTAGGTGCAGGCCCGGCGCATCAGCCCCAGCATTTT. Encoded protein: CASSLGAGPAHQPQHF. The chain links TRBV7-9 to TRBJ1-5; no reliable D call. V lost 1 base to trimming and J lost 5 bases, with 15 bases between them. The CDR3 has 16 residues. Per germline, CDR1 SEHNR and CDR2 FQNEAQ (reference sequence).

The rearrangement links TRBV6-5 to TRBJ2-1; 7 nucleotides agree with TRBD2. With V trimmed by 6 bases and J by 0 bases, 5 bases remained unmatched. Germline CDR1 MNHEY, CDR2 SVGAGI. This CDR3 spans 15 amino acids. CDR3 DNA sequence: TGTGCCAGCAGACTAGCGAAAGGCTCCTACAATGAGCAGTTCTTC. Amino acids: CASRLAKGSYNEQFF.

Many counts were recorded for this clone. The chain links TRBV6-1 to TRBJ2-7; the match to TRBD1 covers 10 bases. Germline lookup yields CDR1 MNHNS and CDR2 SASEGT. V was pared by 4 bases and J by 1 base, with 7 bases of the junction left unmatched. This CDR3 contains 16 residues. CDR3: CASSALGQGGSYEQYF. The CDR3 region has the DNA TGTGCCAGCAGTGCCCTTGGACAGGGGGGGTCCTACGAGCAGTACTTC.

This clone has just one count. This chain links TRBV10-3 with TRBJ2-7; TRBD1 agrees at 7 bases. CDR1 and CDR2 (germline): ENHRY, SYGVKD. V lost 1 base to trimming and J lost 5 bases; unmatched junction nucleotides: 11. This CDR3 comprises 16 residues. The CDR3 DNA follows: TGTGCCATCAGTGAGTATGGTGGACAGGAACTCCACGAGCAGTACTTC. Protein: CAISEYGGQELHEQYF.

The chain is built from TRBV9 and TRBJ1-3, with unresolved D. V was cut by 4 bases and J by 4 bases, with 12 bases left in between. The CDR3 is 14 amino acids. Germline values: CDR1 SGDLS, CDR2 YYNGEE. CDR3 amino acids: CASSPLNSGNTIYF. The DNA for the CDR3 is TGTGCCAGCAGCCCCCTAAACAGCGGAAACACCATATATTTT.

The J gene is TRBJ1-6, the V gene TRBV28; a possible D gene is TRBD1 (6 bases). With 5 bases removed from V and 3 bases from J, the gap between germline ends came to 14 bases. CDR3 length: 16 residues. Germline CDR1 is MDHEN and CDR2 is SYDVKM. The CDR3 region has the DNA TGTGCCAGCAGTCCGACAGGACGCGACTATAATTCACCCCTCCACTTT. Encoded protein: CASSPTGRDYNSPLHF.

This clone was counted a few times. DNA of the CDR3: TGTGCCAGCAGTGATCAAGGGGAAGGTGGCTACACCTTC. Its translation: CASSDQGEGGYTF. This chain uses TRBV6-1 with TRBJ1-2, with D possibly being TRBD1 (5 bases). Germline CDR1 MNHNS, CDR2 SASEGT. The germline V and J ends were trimmed by 3 bases and 7 bases, with 12 bases remaining between them. The CDR3 length is 13 residues.

The genes are TRBV27 and TRBJ2-1; TRBD2 matches at 11 bases. Trimming took 8 bases from V and 6 from J; bases not matched to a gene: 12. In germline, CDR1 is MNHEY, CDR2 SMNVEV (reference sequence). The CDR3 consists of 16 residues. The CDR3 DNA reads as TGTGCCAGCGCGACTAGCGGGGCTTCACGGGGCAATGAGCAGTTCTTC. Protein sequence: CASATSGASRGNEQFF.